This T cell receptor beta chain was retrieved from a study of human T cells and chemical hapten exposure. Germline V CDR1 and CDR2: SGDLS, YYNGEE. The CDR3 runs 15 residues. Trimming took 4 bases from V and 8 from J; bases not matched to a gene: 11. The time point denotes: patch test 3, about 24 weeks after DPC sensitization. Stated treatment: therapeutic diphenylcyclopropenone sensitization with weekly scalp DPC. Whole blood, unfractionated, served as the material for total RNA extraction. Study conclusions and caveats: Higher patch test scores went with higher counts of PT1 expanded TCRs. TCRs above 1 in 1000 frequency did not change with DPC sensitization.

This clonotype was seen ten or more times. The antigen remains unidentified. TCRdb ran MiXCR on the RACE reads and lists one entry per CDR3 protein. The data show just under 60,000 distinct CDR3 sequences, around 12% seen once. The sequenced sample was whole blood, obtained in connection with sensitization to the hapten diphenylcyclopropenone (DPC). The TCR sequence derives from a man under 40 with alopecia areata. Some clones in this sample may be carry-over from other donors' samples. The V gene is TRBV9, the J gene TRBJ2-1; 8 positions agree with TRBD1. CDR3 bases: TGTGCCAGCAGCCCCCGGTCCGACAGGGGCGATGAGCAGTTCTTC. Its translation is CASSPRSDRGDEQFF.